This TCR beta chain emerged from a study of CD8+CD57+ T cells in acquired aplastic anemia. Using genomic DNA as the template, TCR beta VDJ and CDR3 profiling was carried out. Via MiXCR, TCRdb re-called the reads, giving one row per CDR3 protein. Among 150,000 to 200,000 distinct CDR3 sequences listed, 50% to 75% were seen once. The material sequenced was sorted CD4+, CD8+, or CD8+CD57+ T cells (not recorded which) from PBMCs. The TCR comes from a human donor in good health.

Written as DNA, the CDR3 is TGTGCCAGCAGTTTTCTGTCTTCGGGACAGGCCTACTTC. Protein sequence: CASSFLSSGQAYF. The rearrangement joins TRBV12-3 or TRBV12-4 to TRBJ2-7; TRBD1 matches 8 bases. The trim removed 3 bases at V and 13 bases at J, leaving 11 bases unmatched. The CDR3 runs 13 residues.